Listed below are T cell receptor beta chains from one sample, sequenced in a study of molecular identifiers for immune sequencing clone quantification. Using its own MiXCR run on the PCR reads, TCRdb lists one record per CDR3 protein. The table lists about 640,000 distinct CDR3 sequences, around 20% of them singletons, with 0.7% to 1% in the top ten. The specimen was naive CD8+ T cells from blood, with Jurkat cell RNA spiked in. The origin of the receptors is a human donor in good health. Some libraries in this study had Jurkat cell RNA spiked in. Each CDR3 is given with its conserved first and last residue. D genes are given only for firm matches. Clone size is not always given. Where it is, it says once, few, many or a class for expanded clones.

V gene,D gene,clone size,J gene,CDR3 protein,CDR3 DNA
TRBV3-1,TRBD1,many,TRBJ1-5,CASSAGTGGNQPQHF,TGTGCCAGCTCCGCAGGGACAGGTGGCAATCAGCCCCAGCATTTT
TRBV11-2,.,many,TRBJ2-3,CASSFDAATGTQYF,TGTGCCAGCAGCTTCGACGCGGCCACTGGTACGCAGTATTTT
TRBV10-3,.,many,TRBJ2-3,CAISVYGGDTQYF,TGTGCCATCAGTGTATACGGGGGAGATACGCAGTATTTT
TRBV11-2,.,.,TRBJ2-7,CASSLDPPPATNSYEQYF,TGTGCCAGCAGCTTAGATCCTCCCCCGGCAACCAACTCCTACGAGCAGTACTTC
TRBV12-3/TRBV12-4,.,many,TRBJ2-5,CASSSGFGKETQYF,TGTGCCAGCAGTTCTGGGTTCGGCAAAGAGACCCAGTACTTC
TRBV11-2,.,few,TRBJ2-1,CASSLGLVPRDEQFF,TGTGCCAGCAGCTTAGGACTAGTCCCCCGGGATGAGCAGTTCTTC
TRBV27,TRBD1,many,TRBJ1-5,CASSTTGSFYSNQPQHF,TGTGCCAGCAGTACGACAGGGTCGTTCTATAGCAATCAGCCCCAGCATTTT
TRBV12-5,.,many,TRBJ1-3,CASGAGSSGNTIYF,TGTGCTAGTGGCGCGGGGAGCTCTGGAAACACCATATATTTT
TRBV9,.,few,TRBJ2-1,CASSVARDPPGNEQFF,TGTGCCAGCAGCGTAGCCAGGGACCCACCTGGGAATGAGCAGTTCTTC
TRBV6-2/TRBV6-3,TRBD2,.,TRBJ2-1,CASGYSSERGYNEQFF,TGTGCCAGCGGTTACTCTTCGGAGCGGGGGTACAATGAGCAGTTCTTC
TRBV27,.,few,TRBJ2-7,CASSSTMGTYEQYF,TGTGCCAGCAGTTCGACGATGGGCACCTACGAGCAGTACTTC
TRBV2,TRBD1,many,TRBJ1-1,CASSVRQGSGTEAFF,TGTGCCAGCAGTGTGCGACAGGGGTCCGGCACTGAAGCTTTCTTT
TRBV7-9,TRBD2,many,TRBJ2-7,CASSSGLANYEQYF,TGTGCCAGCAGTTCGGGACTAGCGAACTACGAGCAGTACTTC
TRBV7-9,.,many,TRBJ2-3,CASSSGPSTDTQYF,TGTGCCAGCAGCTCCGGACCCAGCACAGATACGCAGTATTTT
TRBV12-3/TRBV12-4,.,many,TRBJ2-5,CASIKGTGAFLETQYF,TGTGCCAGCATCAAGGGGACGGGGGCGTTTTTAGAGACCCAGTACTTC
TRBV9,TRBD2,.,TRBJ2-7,CASSAGTSFYNEQYF,TGTGCCAGCAGTGCGGGGACTAGCTTTTATAACGAGCAGTACTTC